This T cell receptor beta chain was identified during a study of cytomegalovirus exposure and HLA in healthy donors. V was cut by 5 bases and J by 7 bases, with 12 bases left in between. CDR1 SGHRS and CDR2 YFSETQ come from the germline V gene. The CDR3 is 13 amino acids. It was with 60 Vbeta and 13 Jbeta primers that the PCR ran. Sequencing used immunoSEQ multiplex PCR; TCRdb keeps in-frame clones, though not all of them. The sample contains approximately 190,000 clones, roughly 74% of which appear only once. Sequencing was carried out using PBMCs. The chain has TRBV5-1 and TRBJ1-4, with a possible D match to TRBD1 (6 bases). The receptor's source is a woman in her 30s in good health and CMV-seropositive. The CDR3 region has the DNA TGCGCCAGCAGGCCGGGACAATCTGAAAAACTGTTTTTT. Its protein product is CASRPGQSEKLFF.